This entry lists 18 T cell receptor beta chains sequenced from one sample in a study of radiation and T cells in renal cell carcinoma. The repertoire was sequenced with immunoSEQ multiplex PCR; TCRdb's copy has only in-frame clones and lacks some. The sample contains roughly 170,000 clones, roughly 90% of which appear only once. This sample's time point: blood 4 weeks post-SBRT, at nephrectomy. Treatment noted: 15 Gy SBRT to primary tumor, nephrectomy 4 weeks later. The specimen comprised blood, sampled from a patient whose treatment included radiotherapy and nephrectomy. The receptors here all came from a woman aged 45-65 years with renal cell carcinoma.

This clone appeared once. The V gene is TRBV6-5, the J gene TRBJ1-5; a weak D match, TRBD1 (5 bases). Germline CDR1 MNHEY, CDR2 SVGAGI. Trimming removed 6 bases from V and 2 bases from J, with 11 bases in between. The CDR3 is 14 residues long. CDR3 in amino acids: CASSLREGNQPQHF. In DNA form, the CDR3 reads TGTGCCAGCAGCCTCAGGGAGGGCAATCAGCCCCAGCATTTT.

This sequence joins TRBV6-6 and TRBJ2-2; 9 bases align to TRBD1. This CDR3 contains 16 residues. Unmatched junction bases numbered 9, after V lost 3 bases and J lost 7 bases. Germline lookup yields CDR1 MNHNY and CDR2 SVGAGI (reference sequence). CDR3 DNA sequence: TGTGCCAGCAGTTATTCCGGGACAGGGCGGGACGGGGAGCTGTTTTTT. Amino acids: CASSYSGTGRDGELFF.

This clone has a single count. This chain joins TRBV5-4 and TRBJ2-3; TRBD1 agrees at 7 bases. V lost 4 bases, J lost 0 bases, and 8 bases stayed unmatched. This CDR3 region has 16 residues. Germline V gene data show CDR1 as SGHNT and CDR2 as YYREEE (reference sequence). The CDR3 DNA sequence: TGTGCCAGCAGCCACGCCGGGACAGCTAGCACAGATACGCAGTATTTT. Translation gives CASSHAGTASTDTQYF.

This clone was found once. Other nucleotide sequences in the sample specify the same CDR3. The genes are TRBV5-1 and TRBJ2-5, with D perhaps matching TRBD1 (6 bases). The germline V gene encodes CDR1 SGHRS and CDR2 YFSETQ. This CDR3 has 15 residues. V lost 0 bases and J 1 base, leaving 10 bases between the germline ends. The CDR3 region has the DNA TGCGCCAGCAGCTTGGGTGGGGGCGGCCAAGAGACCCAGTACTTC. Its translation: CASSLGGGGQETQYF.

The genes are TRBV19 and TRBJ1-5; D might be TRBD1 (6 bases). The V and J ends lost 10 bases and 3 bases respectively, with 13 bases between them. Germline assignment: CDR1 LNHDA and CDR2 SQIVND (reference sequence). The CDR3 consists of 13 residues. In nucleotides, the CDR3 is TGTGCCACGCAGGACAGCTTCAATCAGCCCCAGCATTTT. Its translation: CATQDSFNQPQHF.

The chain joins TRBV15 to TRBJ1-5; D might be TRBD1 (5 bases). The CDR3 covers 15 residues. CDR1 and CDR2 (germline): LNHNV, YYDKDF (reference sequence). Trimming took off 1 base at V and 6 bases at J, with 13 bases between the two ends. The CDR3 loop reads CATSRAREISQPQHF. CDR3 coding DNA: TGTGCCACCAGCAGAGCCAGGGAAATTAGTCAGCCCCAGCATTTT.

The chain carries TRBV25-1 and TRBJ2-5; TRBD2 is a possible D gene (5 bases). Trimming cost V 1 base and J 2 bases, with 11 bases left between them. The CDR3 runs to 15 residues. Germline values: CDR1 MGHDK, CDR2 SYGVNS. CDR3 in DNA: TGTGCCAGCAGTGAATTTGGAGGAACGCAAGAGACCCAGTACTTC. Protein product: CASSEFGGTQETQYF. The complete variable domain, with remaining parts taken from reference TRBV25-1 and TRBJ2-5, reads EADIYQTPRYLVIGTGKKITLECSQTMGHDKMYWYQQDPGMELHLIHYSYGVNSTEKGDLSSESTVSRIRTEHFPLTLESARPSHTSQYLCASSEFGGTQETQYFGPGTRLLVL.

V and J are TRBV6-1 and TRBJ2-3, with D unclear. The CDR3 is made up of 15 amino acids. Trimming took 7 bases from V and 0 from J, leaving 14 bases between them. In germline, CDR1 is MNHNS, CDR2 SASEGT. The CDR3 DNA follows: TGTGCCAGCACCGAGGACCGAGCTAGCACAGATACGCAGTATTTT. Amino acids: CASTEDRASTDTQYF.

This sequence joins TRBV9 and TRBJ2-3; TRBD2 agrees at 12 bases. Unmatched junction bases numbered 3, after V lost 2 bases and J lost 5 bases. The CDR3 consists of 15 residues. The germline gives CDR1 SGDLS, CDR2 YYNGEE. For the CDR3, the DNA is TGTGCCAGCAGCGTCAGGACTAGCGGGGTAGATACGCAGTATTTT. Translating it yields CASSVRTSGVDTQYF. Complete variable domain (other parts from reference TRBV9 and TRBJ2-3): DSGVTQTPKHLITATGQRVTLRCSPRSGDLSVYWYQQSLDQGLQFLIQYYNGEERAKGNILERFSAQQFPDLHSELNLSSLELGDSALYFCASSVRTSGVDTQYFGPGTRLTVL.

This CDR3 is CASSGVGMGNQPQHF. The DNA for the CDR3 is TGTGCCAGCAGTGGAGTCGGGATGGGCAATCAGCCCCAGCATTTT. The gene calls are TRBV6-1 and TRBJ1-5; D gene unclear. This CDR3 comprises 15 residues. Germline-derived CDR1 and CDR2 are MNHNS and SASEGT. Trimming took off 4 bases at V and 2 bases at J, with 12 bases between the two ends.

The CDR3 loop reads CAWSGTGTREYF. The CDR3 DNA reads TGTGCCTGGAGTGGGACGGGAACGAGGGAGTACTTC. The chain recombines TRBV30 with TRBJ2-7; D perhaps matches TRBD2 (5 bases). V lost 1 base, J lost 11 bases, and 15 bases lay in between. This CDR3 contains 12 residues. CDR1 and CDR2 from the germline V gene are GTSNPN and SVGIG (reference sequence).

The rearrangement uses TRBV7-2 and TRBJ2-1, with 7 nucleotides matching TRBD2. The CDR3 runs 15 residues. The germline gives CDR1 SGHTA, CDR2 FQGNSA. V was clipped by 0 bases and J by 6 bases; unmatched bases: 5. The CDR3 nucleotides read TGTGCCAGCAGCTTAGCGACTACTAGCGTCAATGAGCAGTTCTTC. Encoded protein: CASSLATTSVNEQFF.

The CDR3 DNA reads TGTGCCAGCAGCCAAGTGTCGGGGGAGCGGGGGGCCCCAGAGACCCAGTACTTC. Translation gives CASSQVSGERGAPETQYF. J is TRBJ2-5 and V is TRBV4-2; 9 nucleotides agree with TRBD2. The CDR3 has 18 residues. Germline V gene lookup returns CDR1 LGHNA and CDR2 YNFKEQ. Germline trimming cut 1 base from V and 4 bases from J; bases unmatched to any gene: 13.

The CDR3 loop reads CASSGDSYGYTF. The CDR3 DNA is TGTGCCAGTAGTGGGGACAGCTATGGCTACACCTTC. The V gene is TRBV19, the J gene TRBJ1-2; TRBD1 matches 7 bases. Germline V lookup: CDR1 LNHDA, CDR2 SQIVND (reference sequence). V shed 5 bases, J shed 4 bases, and the junction held 1 base outside the gene matches. The CDR3 is 12 amino acids.

The V and J genes are TRBV5-5 and TRBJ2-7, with 10 bases lining up with TRBD1. Unmatched junction bases numbered 7, after V lost 3 bases and J lost 4 bases. The CDR3 contains 15 residues. Germline CDR1 SGHKS, CDR2 YYEKEE (reference sequence). CDR3 coding DNA: TGTGCCAGCAGCTCCGGACAGGGGGTTTGGTACGAGCAGTACTTC. Protein: CASSSGQGVWYEQYF.

The chain uses TRBV19 and TRBJ2-5; TRBD2 aligns across 12 bases. The ends lost 7 bases at V and 0 bases at J; junction bases unmatched: 9. This CDR3 spans 17 amino acids. Germline-derived CDR1 and CDR2 are LNHDA and SQIVND (reference sequence). The CDR3: CASMRTSGDSYQETQYF. The CDR3 DNA follows: TGTGCCAGTATGAGGACTAGCGGGGACTCGTACCAAGAGACCCAGTACTTC.

The chain uses TRBV2 and TRBJ2-3, with 7 positions matching TRBD2. Germline assignment: CDR1 SNHLY and CDR2 FYNNEI. The J segment lost 2 bases and the V segment lost 6 bases, leaving 2 bases of the junction unmatched. This CDR3 contains 13 residues. CDR3 sequence (DNA): TGTGCCAGCAGATGGGACTACACAGATACGCAGTATTTT. This sequence encodes CASRWDYTDTQYF.

This clone was counted only a few times. V usage is TRBV19 and J usage is TRBJ2-2, with unresolved D. This CDR3 spans 11 amino acids. V lost 6 bases and J 3 bases, leaving 2 bases between the germline ends. Germline lookup yields CDR1 LNHDA and CDR2 SQIVND (reference sequence). CDR3 amino acids: CASRDTGELFF. In DNA form, the CDR3 reads TGTGCCAGTAGGGACACCGGGGAGCTGTTTTTT.